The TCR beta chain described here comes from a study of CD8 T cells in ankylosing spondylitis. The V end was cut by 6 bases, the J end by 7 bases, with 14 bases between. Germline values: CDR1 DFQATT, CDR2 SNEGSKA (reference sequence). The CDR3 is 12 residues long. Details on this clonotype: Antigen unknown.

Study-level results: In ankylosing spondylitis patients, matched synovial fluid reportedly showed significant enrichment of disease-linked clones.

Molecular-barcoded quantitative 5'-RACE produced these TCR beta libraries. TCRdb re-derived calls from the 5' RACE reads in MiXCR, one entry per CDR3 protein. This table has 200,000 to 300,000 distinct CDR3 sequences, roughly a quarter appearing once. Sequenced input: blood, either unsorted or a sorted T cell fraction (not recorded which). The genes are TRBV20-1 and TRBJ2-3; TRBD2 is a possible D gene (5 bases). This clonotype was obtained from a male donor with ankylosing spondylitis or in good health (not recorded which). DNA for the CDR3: TGCAGTGCCTCAGTGGGAGAGAATACGCAGTATTTT. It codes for CSASVGENTQYF.